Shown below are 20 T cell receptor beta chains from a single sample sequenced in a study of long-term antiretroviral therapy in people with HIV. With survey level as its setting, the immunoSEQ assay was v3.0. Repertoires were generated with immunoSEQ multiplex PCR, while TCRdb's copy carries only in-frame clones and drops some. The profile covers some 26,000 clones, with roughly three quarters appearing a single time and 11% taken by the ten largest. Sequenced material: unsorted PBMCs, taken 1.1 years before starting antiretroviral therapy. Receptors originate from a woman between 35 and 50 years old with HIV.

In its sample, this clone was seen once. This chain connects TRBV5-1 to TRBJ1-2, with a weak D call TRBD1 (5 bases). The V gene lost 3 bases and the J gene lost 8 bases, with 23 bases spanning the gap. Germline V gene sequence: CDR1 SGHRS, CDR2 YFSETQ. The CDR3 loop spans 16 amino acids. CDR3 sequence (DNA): TGCGCCAGCAGCTGGGTTCTAGGAGGGGATCCGATGGGCTACACCTTC. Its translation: CASSWVLGGDPMGYTF.

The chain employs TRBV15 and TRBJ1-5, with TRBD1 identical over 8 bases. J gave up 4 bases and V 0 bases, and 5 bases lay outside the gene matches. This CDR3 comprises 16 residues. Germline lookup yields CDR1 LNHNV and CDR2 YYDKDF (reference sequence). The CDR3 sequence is CATSRDQGALNQPQHF. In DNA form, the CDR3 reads TGTGCCACCAGCAGAGATCAGGGGGCTCTGAATCAGCCCCAGCATTTT.

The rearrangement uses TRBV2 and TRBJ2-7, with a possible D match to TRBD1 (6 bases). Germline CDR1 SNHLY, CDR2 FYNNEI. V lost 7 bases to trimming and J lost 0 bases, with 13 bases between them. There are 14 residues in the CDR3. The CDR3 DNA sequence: TGTGCCAGCAATGACAGGCGACTCTCCTACGAGCAGTACTTC. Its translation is CASNDRRLSYEQYF.

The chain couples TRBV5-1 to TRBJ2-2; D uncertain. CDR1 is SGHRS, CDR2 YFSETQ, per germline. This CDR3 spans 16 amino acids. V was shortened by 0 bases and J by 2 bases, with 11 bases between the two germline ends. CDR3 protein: CASSLALTVNTGELFF. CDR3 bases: TGCGCCAGCAGCTTGGCTCTAACGGTAAACACCGGGGAGCTGTTTTTT.

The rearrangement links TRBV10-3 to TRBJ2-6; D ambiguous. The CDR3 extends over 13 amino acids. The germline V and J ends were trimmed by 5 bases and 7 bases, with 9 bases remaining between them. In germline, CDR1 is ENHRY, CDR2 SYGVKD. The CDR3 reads CAISPLGANVLTF. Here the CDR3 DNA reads TGTGCCATCAGTCCTCTGGGCGCCAACGTCCTGACTTTC.

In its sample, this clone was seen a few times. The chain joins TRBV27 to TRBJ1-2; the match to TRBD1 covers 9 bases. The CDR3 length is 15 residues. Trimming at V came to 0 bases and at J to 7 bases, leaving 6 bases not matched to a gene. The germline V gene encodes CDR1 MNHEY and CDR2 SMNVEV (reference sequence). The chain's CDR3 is CASSLSGQGIVGYTF. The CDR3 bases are TGTGCCAGCAGTTTATCGGGACAGGGTATAGTTGGCTACACCTTC.

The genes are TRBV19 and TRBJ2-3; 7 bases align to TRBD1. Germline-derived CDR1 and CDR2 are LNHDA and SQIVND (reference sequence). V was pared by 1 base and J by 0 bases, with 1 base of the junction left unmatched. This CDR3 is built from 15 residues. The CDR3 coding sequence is TGTGCCAGTAGTATAGGACAGGGAAGCACAGATACGCAGTATTTT. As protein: CASSIGQGSTDTQYF.

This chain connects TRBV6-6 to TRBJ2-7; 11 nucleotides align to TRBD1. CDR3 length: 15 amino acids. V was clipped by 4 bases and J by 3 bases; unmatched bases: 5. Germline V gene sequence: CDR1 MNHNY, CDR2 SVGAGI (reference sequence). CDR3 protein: CASSSRDRGNYEQYF. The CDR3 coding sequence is TGTGCCAGCAGTTCCCGGGACAGGGGGAACTACGAGCAGTACTTC.

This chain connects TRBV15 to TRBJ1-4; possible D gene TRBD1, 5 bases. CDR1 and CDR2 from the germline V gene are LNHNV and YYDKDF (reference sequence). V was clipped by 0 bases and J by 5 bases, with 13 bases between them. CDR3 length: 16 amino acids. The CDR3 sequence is CATSRDGGKPNEKLFF. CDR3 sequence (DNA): TGTGCCACCAGCAGAGATGGGGGGAAGCCCAATGAAAAACTGTTTTTT.

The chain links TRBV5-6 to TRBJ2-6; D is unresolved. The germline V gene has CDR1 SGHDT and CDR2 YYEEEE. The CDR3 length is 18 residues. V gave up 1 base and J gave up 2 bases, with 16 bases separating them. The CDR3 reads CASSLRYRWRPGANVLTF. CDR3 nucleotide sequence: TGTGCCAGCAGCTTGCGATATCGTTGGCGTCCTGGGGCCAACGTCCTGACTTTC.

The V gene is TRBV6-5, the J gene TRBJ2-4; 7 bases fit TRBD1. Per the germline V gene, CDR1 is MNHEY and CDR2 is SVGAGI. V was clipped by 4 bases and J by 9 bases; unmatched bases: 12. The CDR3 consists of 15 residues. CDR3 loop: CASSSSQGWDSIQYF. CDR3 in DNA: TGTGCCAGCAGTTCTTCACAGGGGTGGGACAGCATTCAGTACTTC.

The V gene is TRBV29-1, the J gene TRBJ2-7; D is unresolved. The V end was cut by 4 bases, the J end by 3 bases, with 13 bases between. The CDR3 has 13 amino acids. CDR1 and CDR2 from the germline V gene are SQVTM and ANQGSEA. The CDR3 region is CSVGRDTHYEQYF. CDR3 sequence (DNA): TGCAGCGTTGGTAGAGACACCCACTACGAGCAGTACTTC.

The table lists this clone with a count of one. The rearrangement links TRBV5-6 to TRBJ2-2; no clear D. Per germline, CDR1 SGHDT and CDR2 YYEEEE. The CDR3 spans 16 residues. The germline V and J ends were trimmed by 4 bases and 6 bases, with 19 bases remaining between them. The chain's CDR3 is CASSLSPLPGAGELFF. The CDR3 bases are TGTGCCAGCAGCCTCAGTCCCCTCCCGGGCGCCGGGGAGCTGTTTTTT.

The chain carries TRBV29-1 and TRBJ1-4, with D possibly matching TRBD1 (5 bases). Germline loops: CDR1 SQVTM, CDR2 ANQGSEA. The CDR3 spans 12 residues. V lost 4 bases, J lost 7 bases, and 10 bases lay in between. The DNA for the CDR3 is TGCAGCGTTGCACTTACAGGTGAAAAACTGTTTTTT. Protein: CSVALTGEKLFF.

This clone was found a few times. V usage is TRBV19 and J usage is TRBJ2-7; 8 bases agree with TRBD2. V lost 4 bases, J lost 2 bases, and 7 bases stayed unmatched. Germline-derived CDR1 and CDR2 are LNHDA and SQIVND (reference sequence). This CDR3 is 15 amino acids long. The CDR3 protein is CASSTAGTSAYEQYF. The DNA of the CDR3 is TGTGCCAGTAGTACAGCCGGGACTAGTGCCTACGAGCAGTACTTC.

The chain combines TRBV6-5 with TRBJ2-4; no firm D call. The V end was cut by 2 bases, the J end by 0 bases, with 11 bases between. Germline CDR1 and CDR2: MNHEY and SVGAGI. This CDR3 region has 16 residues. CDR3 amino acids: CASSYPDGLAKNIQYF. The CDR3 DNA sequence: TGTGCCAGCAGTTACCCCGACGGGCTAGCCAAAAACATTCAGTACTTC.

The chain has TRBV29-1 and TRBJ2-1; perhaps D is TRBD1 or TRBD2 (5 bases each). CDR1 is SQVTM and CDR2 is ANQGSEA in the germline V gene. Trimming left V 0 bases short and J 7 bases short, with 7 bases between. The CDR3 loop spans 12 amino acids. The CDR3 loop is CSVEDWGNEQFF. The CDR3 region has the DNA TGCAGCGTTGAAGATTGGGGGAATGAGCAGTTCTTC.

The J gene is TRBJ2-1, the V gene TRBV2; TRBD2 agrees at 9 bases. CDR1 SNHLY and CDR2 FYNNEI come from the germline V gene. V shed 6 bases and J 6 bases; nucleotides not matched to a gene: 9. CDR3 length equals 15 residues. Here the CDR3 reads CASRTGTSKLNEQFF. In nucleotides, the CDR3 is TGTGCCAGCAGAACCGGGACTAGCAAGCTCAATGAGCAGTTCTTC.

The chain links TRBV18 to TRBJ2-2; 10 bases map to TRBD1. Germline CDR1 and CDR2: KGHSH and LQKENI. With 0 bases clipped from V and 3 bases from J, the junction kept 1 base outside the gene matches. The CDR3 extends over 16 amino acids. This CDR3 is CASSPPGQGYTGELFF. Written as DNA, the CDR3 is TGTGCCAGCTCACCACCGGGACAGGGGTACACCGGGGAGCTGTTTTTT.

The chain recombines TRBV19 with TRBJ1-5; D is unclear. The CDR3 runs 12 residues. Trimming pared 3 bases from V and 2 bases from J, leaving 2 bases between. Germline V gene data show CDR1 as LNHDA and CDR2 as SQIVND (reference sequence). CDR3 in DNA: TGTGCCAGTAGTATCGGCAATCAGCCCCAGCATTTT. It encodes CASSIGNQPQHF.